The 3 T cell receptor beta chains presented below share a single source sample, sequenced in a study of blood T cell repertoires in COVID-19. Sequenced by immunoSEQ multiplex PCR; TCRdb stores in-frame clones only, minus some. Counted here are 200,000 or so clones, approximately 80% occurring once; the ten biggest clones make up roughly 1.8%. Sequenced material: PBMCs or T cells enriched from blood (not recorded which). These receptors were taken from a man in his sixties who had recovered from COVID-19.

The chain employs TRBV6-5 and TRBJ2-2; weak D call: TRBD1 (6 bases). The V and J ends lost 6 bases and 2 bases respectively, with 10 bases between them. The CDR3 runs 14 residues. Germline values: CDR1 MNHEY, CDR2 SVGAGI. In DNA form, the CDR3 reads TGTGCCAGCAGGGAGGACAGAAACACCGGGGAGCTGTTTTTT. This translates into CASREDRNTGELFF.

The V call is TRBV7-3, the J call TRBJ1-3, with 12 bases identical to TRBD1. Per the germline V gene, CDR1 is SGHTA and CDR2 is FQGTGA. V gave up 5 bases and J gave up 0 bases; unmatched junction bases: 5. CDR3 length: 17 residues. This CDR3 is CASSPGTGGRSGNTIYF. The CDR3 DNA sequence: TGTGCCAGCAGCCCGGGGACAGGGGGCCGCTCTGGAAACACCATATATTTT. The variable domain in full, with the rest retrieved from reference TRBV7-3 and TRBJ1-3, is GAGVSQTPSNKVTEKGKYVELRCDPISGHTALYWYRQSLGQGPEFLIYFQGTGAADDSGLPNDRFFAVRPEGSVSTLKIQRTERGDSAVYLCASSPGTGGRSGNTIYFGEGSWLTVV.

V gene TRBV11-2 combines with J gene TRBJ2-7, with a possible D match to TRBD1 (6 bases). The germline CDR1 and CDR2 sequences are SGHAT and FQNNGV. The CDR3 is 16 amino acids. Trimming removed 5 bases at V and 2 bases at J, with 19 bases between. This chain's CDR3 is CASSPINRVKTYEQYF. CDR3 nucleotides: TGTGCCAGCAGCCCTATCAACAGGGTTAAAACCTACGAGCAGTACTTC.